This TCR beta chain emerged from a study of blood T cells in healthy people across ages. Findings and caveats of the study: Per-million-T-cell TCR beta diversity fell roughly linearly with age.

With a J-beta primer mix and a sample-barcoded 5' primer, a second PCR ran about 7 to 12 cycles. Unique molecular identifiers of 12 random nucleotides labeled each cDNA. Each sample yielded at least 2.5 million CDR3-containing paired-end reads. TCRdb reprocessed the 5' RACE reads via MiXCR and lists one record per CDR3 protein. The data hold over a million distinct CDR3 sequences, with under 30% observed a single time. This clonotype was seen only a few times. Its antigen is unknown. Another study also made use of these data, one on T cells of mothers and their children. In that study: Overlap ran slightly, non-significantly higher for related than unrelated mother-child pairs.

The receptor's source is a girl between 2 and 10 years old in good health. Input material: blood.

The CDR3 here is CASSGMGDVVEKAFF. In DNA, the CDR3 is TGTGCCAGCAGCGGAATGGGGGACGTGGTCGAAAAAGCTTTCTTT. The rearrangement links TRBV9 to TRBJ1-1, with D possibly TRBD1 on 5 matching bases. V was cut by 3 bases and J by 9 bases, with 21 bases left in between. The CDR3 spans 15 residues. From germline, CDR1 is SGDLS and CDR2 YYNGEE.